A single sample is the source of the 29 T cell receptor beta chains below, sequenced in a study of identical twins. TCRdb ran MiXCR on the 5' RACE reads and lists one entry per CDR3 protein. Of 400,000 to 500,000 distinct CDR3 sequences listed, 14% are singletons. Separately, the same data were catalogued under a study of yellow fever vaccine responses in identical twins.

Sequenced material: CD4+ T cells sorted from blood. These receptor sequences come from a woman under 30 in good health.

This chain joins TRBV6-2 or TRBV6-3 and TRBJ2-1; 7 positions match TRBD1. Trimming cost V 5 bases and J 6 bases; bases outside gene matches: 7. The CDR3 consists of 14 residues. The V gene's germline CDR1 is MNHEY and CDR2 SVGEGT. DNA for the CDR3: TGTGCCAGCAGTCCCCGTCGACAGGGCAATGAGCAGTTCTTC. Amino acid sequence: CASSPRRQGNEQFF.

The V call is TRBV6-1, the J call TRBJ2-5, with 7 nucleotides matching TRBD2. V lost 6 bases and J lost 5; bases outside the gene matches: 9. Germline-derived CDR1 and CDR2 are MNHNS and SASEGT. This CDR3 has 14 residues. CDR3 in DNA: TGTGCCAGCAGCAGGACTAGAGGGATGGAGACCCAGTACTTC. It translates to CASSRTRGMETQYF.

This clonotype has only a few counts. This chain joins TRBV12-3 or TRBV12-4 and TRBJ2-7; 11 bases are a match to TRBD2. V gave up 5 bases and J gave up 2 bases; unmatched junction bases: 5. The CDR3 consists of 15 residues. CDR3 region: CASSGGTSGTYEQYF. The CDR3 DNA follows: TGTGCCAGCAGTGGGGGGACTAGCGGAACCTACGAGCAGTACTTC.

CDR3 sequence: CASSQDQVVVNEQFF. CDR3 in DNA: TGTGCCAGTAGTCAGGACCAAGTGGTCGTCAATGAGCAGTTCTTC. The chain recombines TRBV19 with TRBJ2-1; D call uncertain. Germline CDR1 and CDR2: LNHDA and SQIVND (reference sequence). Trimming cost V 5 bases and J 6 bases, with 17 bases left between them. The CDR3 length is 15 residues. Drawing the rest from reference TRBV19 and TRBJ2-1, the complete variable domain is DGGITQSPKYLFRKEGQNVTLSCEQNLNHDAMYWYRQDPGQGLRLIYYSQIVNDFQKGDIAEGYSVSREKKESFPLTVTSAQKNPTAFYLCASSQDQVVVNEQFFGPGTRLTVL.

A few counts support this clonotype. The V and J genes are TRBV5-1 and TRBJ2-3; the match to TRBD1 covers 9 bases. V dropped 0 bases and J dropped 14; count of bases not matched to a gene: 13. The CDR3 has 15 residues. Germline values: CDR1 SGHRS, CDR2 YFSETQ. CDR3 region: CASSLANEGQGQGYF. The CDR3 DNA follows: TGCGCCAGCAGCTTGGCCAACGAGGGACAGGGACAGGGGTATTTT.

This clonotype showed up many times. This rearrangement joins TRBV12-3 or TRBV12-4 to TRBJ2-3; TRBD2 aligns across 8 bases. V gave up 5 bases and J gave up 5 bases; unmatched junction bases: 12. This CDR3 is built from 16 residues. In DNA form, the CDR3 reads TGTGCCAGCAGTGGAGTCCGGGGGGGCGTTGGAGATACGCAGTATTTT. Translating it yields CASSGVRGGVGDTQYF.

The chain recombines TRBV12-3 or TRBV12-4 with TRBJ2-2, with D unclear. CDR3 length: 15 amino acids. Trimming stripped 0 bases from V and 6 bases from J, with 11 bases between. The DNA for the CDR3 is TGTGCCAGCAGTTTAGCTGGGCCCTGGTCCGGGGAGCTGTTTTTT. Amino acid sequence: CASSLAGPWSGELFF.

The rearrangement links TRBV24-1 to TRBJ2-2, with D possibly being TRBD2 (6 bases). Germline lookup yields CDR1 KGHDR and CDR2 SFDVKD. The CDR3 is made up of 16 amino acids. V lost 1 base and J lost 7, with 15 bases in between. This chain's CDR3 is CATSDLSAGNSGELFF. The DNA of the CDR3 is TGTGCCACCAGTGATTTATCAGCGGGTAATAGCGGGGAGCTGTTTTTT.

This clonotype has just a few counts. The V gene is TRBV15, the J gene TRBJ1-2, with 8 bases identical to TRBD1. After removal of 2 bases from V and 2 bases from J, the junction contained 7 bases not matched to a gene. This CDR3 contains 16 residues. Germline CDR1 reads LNHNV; CDR2 reads YYDKDF (reference sequence). CDR3 sequence: CATSRRRDRTNYGYTF. CDR3 coding DNA: TGTGCCACCAGCAGACGCCGGGACAGGACCAACTATGGCTACACCTTC.

J is TRBJ2-5 and V is TRBV20-1; D gene uncertain. The CDR3 runs 12 residues. V was clipped by 3 bases and J by 7 bases, with 12 bases between them. CDR1 is DFQATT and CDR2 is SNEGSKA in the germline V gene (reference sequence). The CDR3 coding sequence is TGCAGTGCTAGCCCAGGAAAGGGGACCCAGTACTTC. This codes for CSASPGKGTQYF.

V and J are TRBV5-1 and TRBJ2-5; D possibly corresponds to TRBD1 (6 bases). With 0 bases removed from V and 1 base from J, the gap between germline ends came to 7 bases. Germline loops: CDR1 SGHRS, CDR2 YFSETQ. This CDR3 has 14 residues. The CDR3 DNA follows: TGCGCCAGCAGCTTGGACAGGGTCCAAGAGACCCAGTACTTC. Translating gives CASSLDRVQETQYF.

The chain couples TRBV5-1 to TRBJ2-7; D not certain. V was pared by 2 bases and J by 6 bases, with 12 bases between. CDR3 length equals 13 residues. Germline loops: CDR1 SGHRS, CDR2 YFSETQ. The chain's CDR3 is CASSFPASGEQYF. For the CDR3, the DNA is TGCGCCAGCAGCTTCCCCGCTAGTGGCGAGCAGTACTTC.

In its sample, this clonotype was seen a few times. This rearrangement joins TRBV9 to TRBJ1-2; the D is unclear. With 3 bases removed from V and 0 bases from J, the gap between germline ends came to 12 bases. This CDR3 comprises 15 residues. From germline, CDR1 is SGDLS and CDR2 YYNGEE. This CDR3 reads CASSARLGANYGYTF. CDR3 DNA: TGTGCCAGCAGCGCCCGGTTGGGAGCTAACTATGGCTACACCTTC.

This clonotype was counted between two and nine times. The J gene is TRBJ2-7, the V gene TRBV5-1; TRBD1 agrees at 7 bases. CDR1 and CDR2 from the germline V gene are SGHRS and YFSETQ. The V segment lost 2 bases and the J segment 4 bases; nucleotides outside the gene matches: 6. The CDR3 length is 14 residues. The CDR3 sequence is CASSFNRGLYEQYF. In nucleotides, the CDR3 is TGCGCCAGCAGCTTTAACAGGGGATTGTACGAGCAGTACTTC.

V usage is TRBV6-6 and J usage is TRBJ1-1; no reliable D call. Germline values: CDR1 MNHNY, CDR2 SVGAGI (reference sequence). V was clipped by 0 bases and J by 8 bases, with 7 bases between them. This CDR3 is built from 12 residues. In DNA, the CDR3 is TGTGCCAGCAGTTACTCGTCGGACGAAGCTTTCTTT. This encodes CASSYSSDEAFF.

The chain joins TRBV18 to TRBJ2-7; a possible D gene is TRBD2 (6 bases). The CDR3 totals 14 residues. Germline assignment: CDR1 KGHSH and CDR2 LQKENI. Trimming cost V 3 bases and J 7 bases, with 16 bases left between them. CDR3 in amino acids: CASSPSGEAREQYF. The CDR3, as DNA: TGTGCCAGCTCACCTTCGGGGGAGGCTAGAGAGCAGTACTTC.

V usage is TRBV9 and J usage is TRBJ2-7; D tentatively fits TRBD1 or TRBD2 (5 bases each). The CDR3 loop spans 16 amino acids. Germline lookup yields CDR1 SGDLS and CDR2 YYNGEE. V dropped 4 bases and J dropped 3 bases, with 20 bases sitting between them. CDR3 DNA sequence: TGTGCCAGCAGCCCCCGATCCCTCCGGGACGGCTACGAGCAGTACTTC. It specifies CASSPRSLRDGYEQYF.

This clonotype has just a few counts. This chain connects TRBV12-3 or TRBV12-4 to TRBJ2-3, with no clear D. This CDR3 is built from 12 residues. V lost 6 bases and J lost 3, with 7 bases in between. CDR3 residues: CASRSQTDTQYF. DNA for the CDR3: TGTGCCAGCAGATCCCAGACAGATACGCAGTATTTT.

This clonotype came up a few times. V and J are TRBV11-2 and TRBJ2-3, with TRBD1 identical over 8 bases. Unmatched junction bases numbered 17, after V lost 7 bases and J lost 2 bases. Germline CDR1 is SGHAT and CDR2 is FQNNGV. The CDR3 has 18 amino acids. Written as DNA, the CDR3 is TGTGCCAGCATCCTTCTTCTGACCGACAGGGGCAACACAGATACGCAGTATTTT. Amino acids: CASILLLTDRGNTDTQYF.

To note about this clonotype: Mismatch with germline at one junction end may stem from a read error. The chain's CDR3 is CASSYHLNTEAFF. The CDR3 DNA reads TGTGCCAGCAGCTACCACTTGAATACTGAAGCTTTCTTT. J is TRBJ1-1 and V is TRBV7-2; D is ambiguous. The CDR3 covers 13 residues. From germline, CDR1 is SGHTA and CDR2 FQGNSA.

This clonotype was picked up many times. The rearrangement links TRBV18 to TRBJ2-1, with 9 positions matching TRBD2. CDR3 length: 14 residues. V gave up 6 bases and J gave up 6 bases; unmatched junction bases: 6. Germline CDR1 KGHSH, CDR2 LQKENI. The CDR3, as DNA: TGTGCCAGCTCCCCGAATAGCGGGAGCAATGAGCAGTTCTTC. It encodes CASSPNSGSNEQFF. Together with reference TRBV18 and TRBJ2-1, the CDR3 gives the full variable domain: NAGVMQNPRHLVRRRGQEARLRCSPMKGHSHVYWYRQLPEEGLKFMVYLQKENIIDESGMPKERFSAEFPKEGPSILRIQQVVRGDSAAYFCASSPNSGSNEQFFGPGTRLTVL.

This clonotype was seen many times. CDR3: CASSVADQRGSRMQGTQYF. The CDR3 nucleotides read TGTGCCAGCAGCGTAGCTGATCAGCGGGGATCCCGCATGCAGGGTACGCAGTATTTT. This chain links TRBV9 with TRBJ2-3, with TRBD2 identical over 7 bases. CDR1 and CDR2 from the germline V gene are SGDLS and YYNGEE. The CDR3 consists of 19 residues. V shed 0 bases, J shed 8 bases, and the junction held 21 bases outside the gene matches.

This chain connects TRBV10-3 to TRBJ2-5, with 11 bases aligning to TRBD1. The CDR3 has 15 amino acids. The germline V gene has CDR1 ENHRY and CDR2 SYGVKD. J was trimmed by 2 bases and V by 6 bases; bases with no gene match: 5. The CDR3 sequence is CAISRDRGTQETQYF. The CDR3 DNA is TGTGCCATCAGCCGGGACAGGGGGACACAAGAGACCCAGTACTTC.

This clonotype was observed a few times. The genes are TRBV6-2 or TRBV6-3 and TRBJ2-7, with a weak D call TRBD1 (5 bases). Trimming pared 0 bases from V and 9 bases from J, leaving 18 bases between. This CDR3 has 15 residues. CDR1 and CDR2 from the germline V gene are MNHEY and SVGEGT. The CDR3: CASSYSTAASQGQYF. CDR3 nucleotides: TGTGCCAGCAGTTACTCGACTGCGGCTTCTCAGGGGCAGTACTTC.

J is TRBJ2-1 and V is TRBV20-1, with 14 bases that match TRBD2. V lost 6 bases, J lost 6 bases, and 4 bases stayed unmatched. Looked up from germline, CDR1 is DFQATT and CDR2 is SNEGSKA (reference sequence). The length of the CDR3 is 14 residues. Written as DNA, the CDR3 is TGCAGTGCAGGGACTAGCGGGAGAGGCAATGAGCAGTTCTTC. Amino acids: CSAGTSGRGNEQFF.

The chain recombines TRBV7-6 with TRBJ1-1; D possibly corresponds to TRBD1 (6 bases). Germline-derived CDR1 and CDR2 are SGHVS and FNYEAQ. The CDR3 spans 17 residues. Trimming took 5 bases from V and 0 from J, leaving 19 bases between them. CDR3 nucleotide sequence: TGTGCCAGCAGCCACAGGGATTTGTTTACAATGAACACTGAAGCTTTCTTT. Translation: CASSHRDLFTMNTEAFF.

This clonotype was found once. The chain couples TRBV28 to TRBJ2-7, with 8 bases that match TRBD2. The length of the CDR3 is 13 residues. V shed 7 bases and J 5 bases; nucleotides not matched to a gene: 7. Germline assignment: CDR1 MDHEN and CDR2 SYDVKM. This chain's CDR3 is CASIGTRGNEQYF. CDR3 bases: TGTGCCAGCATCGGGACTAGAGGAAACGAGCAGTACTTC.

This clonotype has just a few counts. CDR3 nucleotides: TGTGCCAGCAGCTATTACCGGGTTTCTAATGAAAAACTGTTTTTT. It encodes CASSYYRVSNEKLFF. The chain employs TRBV12-3 or TRBV12-4 and TRBJ1-4; D gene ambiguous. There are 15 residues in the CDR3. Deletions cut 6 bases from V and 3 bases from J, with 14 bases between.

This clonotype has only a few counts. V usage is TRBV20-1 and J usage is TRBJ2-7, with 9 bases aligning to TRBD2. The CDR3 is 14 amino acids. Trimming removed 4 bases from V and 6 bases from J; junction bases left unmatched: 10. Germline V gene sequence: CDR1 DFQATT, CDR2 SNEGSKA (reference sequence). The CDR3 nucleotides read TGCAGTGCTAATTCAGCGGGGGGCCTGGGCGAGCAGTACTTC. Translation: CSANSAGGLGEQYF.